The 21 T cell receptor beta chains presented below share a single source sample, sequenced in a study of T-cell memory formation after mild COVID-19 (dated by TCRdb to the early 2020s). The library came from 5' RACE. The run used an Illumina NovaSeq 6000. The public reads were quality trimmed at Q25 with fastp and then assembled into clones with MiXCR by TCRdb, keeping productive beta chains. Entries are consolidated by CDR3 protein sequence, retaining the most common genes and DNA. This sample gives roughly 150,000 distinct CDR3 sequences in total; about 14% of them show up just once. The leading ten clones occupy 13% to 15% of the sample. Sequenced input: PBMCs or a T cell subset sorted from them (not recorded which). Receptors originate from an adult woman who had mild COVID-19 (a few samples of this study predate the infection). The sample titles of this study are shuffled in the database, so cell type and time point are left out; the donor was told from shared clones.

This clonotype was seen repeatedly, ten times or more. The chain carries TRBV7-7 and TRBJ2-5; TRBD2 aligns across 9 bases. This CDR3 has 14 residues. Germline lookup yields CDR1 SSHAT and CDR2 FNYEAQ (reference sequence). Unmatched junction bases numbered 5, after V lost 4 bases and J lost 5 bases. This CDR3 reads CASSYAGGRETQYF. CDR3 DNA: TGTGCCAGCAGCTACGCGGGGGGGCGGGAGACCCAGTACTTC.

This clonotype was seen a handful of times. The chain has TRBV30 and TRBJ1-2; 8 positions match TRBD1. The J segment lost 8 bases and the V segment lost 1 base, leaving 9 bases of the junction unmatched. In germline, CDR1 is GTSNPN, CDR2 SVGIG (reference sequence). The CDR3 covers 14 residues. The CDR3 DNA sequence: TGTGCCTGGAGTGATGGACAGGGAAGTCGCGGCTACACCTTC. This gives the protein CAWSDGQGSRGYTF.

A few counts support this clonotype. The chain carries TRBV27 and TRBJ2-3; D gene uncertain. The CDR3 loop spans 16 amino acids. The germline V and J ends were trimmed by 4 bases and 1 base, with 15 bases remaining between them. From germline, CDR1 is MNHEY and CDR2 SMNVEV (reference sequence). CDR3 coding DNA: TGTGCCAGCAGTTCTTTGGGCTTCCCCGGCACAGATACGCAGTATTTT. This encodes CASSSLGFPGTDTQYF.

The genes are TRBV5-1 and TRBJ2-7; 9 nucleotides line up with TRBD1. Germline V lookup: CDR1 SGHRS, CDR2 YFSETQ. V lost 4 bases to trimming and J lost 0 bases; unmatched junction nucleotides: 8. This CDR3 region has 16 residues. This chain's CDR3 is CASSRERDRDSYEQYF. CDR3 coding DNA: TGCGCCAGCAGCCGCGAACGGGACAGGGACTCCTACGAGCAGTACTTC.

The genes are TRBV7-2 and TRBJ2-1; TRBD1 matches at 7 bases. CDR1 SGHTA and CDR2 FQGNSA come from the germline V gene. This CDR3 has 14 amino acids. V shed 6 bases and J 6 bases; nucleotides not matched to a gene: 8. CDR3 loop: CASRYTGAPNEQFF. CDR3 DNA: TGTGCCAGCAGATATACAGGGGCCCCCAATGAGCAGTTCTTC.

This sequence joins TRBV6-5 and TRBJ2-7; 9 positions agree with TRBD2. Germline V gives CDR1 MNHEY, CDR2 SVGAGI. The CDR3 contains 15 residues. V was clipped by 2 bases and J by 1 base; unmatched bases: 3. The DNA of the CDR3 is TGTGCCAGCAGTTACGGGGCGGGAGGGTCCTACGAGCAGTACTTC. This gives the protein CASSYGAGGSYEQYF.

The gene calls are TRBV29-1 and TRBJ1-2, with unresolved D. Germline V gives CDR1 SQVTM, CDR2 ANQGSEA. Trimming removed 1 base at V and 3 bases at J, with 9 bases between. This CDR3 region has 13 residues. CDR3 in amino acids: CSVEVQSYYGYTF. The CDR3 region has the DNA TGCAGCGTTGAAGTTCAGAGCTACTATGGCTACACCTTC.

The table lists this clonotype with many counts. V is TRBV5-1 and J is TRBJ2-2, with TRBD1 identical over 7 bases. The CDR3 totals 14 residues. Germline lookup yields CDR1 SGHRS and CDR2 YFSETQ. The J segment lost 5 bases and the V segment lost 7 bases, leaving 8 bases of the junction unmatched. The CDR3: CASVGQDITGELFF. The CDR3 DNA follows: TGCGCCAGCGTAGGACAGGACATAACCGGGGAGCTGTTTTTT.

This clonotype was counted a few times. The rearrangement uses TRBV3-1 and TRBJ2-1; the D is unclear. With 3 bases removed from V and 0 bases from J, the gap between germline ends came to 9 bases. CDR3 length equals 15 residues. Germline-derived CDR1 and CDR2 are LGHDT and YNNKEL (reference sequence). The CDR3 DNA reads as TGTGCCAGCAGCCAGCTGCCGAGCTCCTACAATGAGCAGTTCTTC. Translation gives CASSQLPSSYNEQFF.

This clonotype was observed once. J is TRBJ2-1 and V is TRBV24-1, with 14 bases that match TRBD2. The ends lost 5 bases at V and 1 base at J; junction bases unmatched: 9. CDR1 is KGHDR and CDR2 is SFDVKD in the germline V gene. The CDR3 covers 19 residues. CDR3 protein: CATSGVGLAGAGSYNEQFF. CDR3 DNA sequence: TGTGCCACCAGTGGGGTGGGACTAGCGGGAGCAGGGTCCTACAATGAGCAGTTCTTC.

This clonotype was detected only a few times. This chain uses TRBV4-2 with TRBJ2-7, with D tentatively TRBD1 (5 bases). Germline loops: CDR1 LGHNA, CDR2 YNFKEQ. This CDR3 spans 16 amino acids. The V gene lost 4 bases and the J gene lost 7 bases, with 23 bases spanning the gap. Written as DNA, the CDR3 is TGTGCCAGCAGCCCCCAGAGGTGGGGCTCCCCCGAGGAGCAGTACTTC. Protein product: CASSPQRWGSPEEQYF.

This clonotype has more than one count but fewer than ten. The chain is built from TRBV15 and TRBJ2-3; 9 bases map to TRBD1. The CDR3 loop spans 15 amino acids. The V gene end was trimmed by 5 bases and the J gene end by 3 bases; junction bases not matched to a gene: 6. The germline gives CDR1 LNHNV, CDR2 YYDKDF (reference sequence). The CDR3: CATSSRDRVTDTQYF. The CDR3, as DNA: TGTGCCACCAGCTCGCGGGACAGGGTTACAGATACGCAGTATTTT.

This clonotype was observed a handful of times. The V call is TRBV5-6, the J call TRBJ2-1; no firm D call. This CDR3 spans 17 amino acids. Germline-derived CDR1 and CDR2 are SGHDT and YYEEEE. Trimming took 2 bases from V and 2 from J, leaving 17 bases between them. In DNA form, the CDR3 reads TGTGCCAGCAGCTTTAGATACTTGGGCCCTACCTACAATGAGCAGTTCTTC. Its translation is CASSFRYLGPTYNEQFF. Full variable domain (rest looked up from reference TRBV5-6 and TRBJ2-1): DAGVTQSPTHLIKTRGQQVTLRCSPKSGHDTVSWYQQALGQGPQFIFQYYEEEERQRGNFPDRFSGHQFPNYSSELNVNALLLGDSALYLCASSFRYLGPTYNEQFFGPGTRLTVL.

This rearrangement joins TRBV7-8 to TRBJ1-2; 9 nucleotides agree with TRBD1. Germline lookup yields CDR1 SGHVS and CDR2 FQNEAQ. The CDR3 has 15 residues. V lost 5 bases, J lost 8 bases, and 12 bases stayed unmatched. CDR3 sequence reads: CASSRRDRDKLGYTF. CDR3 DNA sequence: TGTGCCAGCAGCCGACGGGACAGGGATAAACTGGGCTACACCTTC.

The CDR3: CASSLGDGGTRHYEQYF. The CDR3, as DNA: TGTGCCAGCAGCTTAGGCGACGGTGGGACTAGACACTACGAGCAGTACTTC. V gene TRBV7-9 combines with J gene TRBJ2-7, with 8 bases lining up with TRBD2. This CDR3 is 17 amino acids long. Losses at the gene ends were 1 base for V and 3 bases for J; bases not matched to a gene: 11. The germline gives CDR1 SEHNR, CDR2 FQNEAQ (reference sequence).

The V call is TRBV4-1, the J call TRBJ2-7; no clear D gene. Trimming shortened V by 3 bases and J by 2 bases, and 17 bases separated the two germline ends. CDR3 size: 16 residues. Germline V gene data show CDR1 as MGHRA and CDR2 as YSYEKL. Written as DNA, the CDR3 is TGCGCCAGCAGCCACCCGGTTGAACAAAGAACCTACGAGCAGTACTTC. This gives the protein CASSHPVEQRTYEQYF.

The gene calls are TRBV29-1 and TRBJ2-7, with unresolved D. This CDR3 is built from 15 residues. V lost 6 bases and J 0 bases, leaving 18 bases between the germline ends. The germline CDR1 and CDR2 sequences are SQVTM and ANQGSEA. The CDR3 here is CSVALGGHGSYEQYF. In DNA, the CDR3 is TGCAGCGTGGCCTTGGGCGGTCATGGCTCCTACGAGCAGTACTTC.

The rearrangement links TRBV20-1 to TRBJ2-3; D gene ambiguous. The CDR3 contains 13 residues. Per germline, CDR1 DFQATT and CDR2 SNEGSKA (reference sequence). The CDR3 region is CRSRAASTDTQYF. The CDR3 coding sequence is TGCAGGAGTCGGGCCGCTAGCACAGATACGCAGTATTTT.

This clonotype has more than one count but fewer than ten. The J gene is TRBJ2-7, the V gene TRBV5-6; D might be TRBD2 (6 bases). The CDR3 length is 16 residues. The V end lost 4 bases, the J end lost 2 bases, and 19 bases lay between the germline ends. Germline V gene lookup returns CDR1 SGHDT and CDR2 YYEEEE. The CDR3 is CASSPALALTTYEQYF. DNA of the CDR3: TGTGCCAGCAGCCCGGCGCTAGCGCTCACCACCTACGAGCAGTACTTC.

The sample holds a few counts of this clonotype. This rearrangement joins TRBV5-1 to TRBJ2-7; D is unclear. From germline, CDR1 is SGHRS and CDR2 YFSETQ. This CDR3 has 14 residues. Trimming cost V 2 bases and J 5 bases, with 14 bases left between them. For the CDR3, the DNA is TGCGCCAGCAGCTTCAGGACGGTCGGAAACGAGCAGTACTTC. Translation gives CASSFRTVGNEQYF.

The sample holds a few counts of this clonotype. The chain joins TRBV6-2 or TRBV6-3 to TRBJ2-1, with 13 bases lining up with TRBD2. CDR1 is MNHEY and CDR2 is SVGEGT in the germline V gene. V shed 7 bases and J 8 bases; nucleotides not matched to a gene: 11. This CDR3 is 16 amino acids long. The DNA for the CDR3 is TGTGCCAGCATTAAAAGGACTAGCGGGAGTATCTATGAGCAGTTCTTC. Protein: CASIKRTSGSIYEQFF.